The 30 T cell receptor beta chains given below trace back to one sample, sequenced in a study of T cells after yellow fever vaccination. In TCRdb, the 5' RACE reads were re-called with MiXCR into one record per CDR3 protein. The sample has around 230,000 distinct CDR3 sequences; approximately 6.3% are singletons. The source was CD4+ T cells sorted from PBMCs, collected on the day of the yellow fever booster vaccination. The origin of the receptors is a man aged 25 to 45 who received the YFV17D yellow fever vaccine.

About this clonotype: A much larger clone sits a single nucleotide away, making a read error possible. V gene TRBV10-3 combines with J gene TRBJ2-3; the D gene is possibly TRBD1 (6 bases). There are 13 residues in the CDR3. V gave up 6 bases and J gave up 3 bases, with 10 bases separating them. Germline V lookup: CDR1 ENHRY, CDR2 SYGVKD. CDR3 in amino acids: CAISQGRTDTQYF. In DNA form, the CDR3 reads TGTGCCATCAGCCAGGGGAGAACAGATACGCAGTATTTT.

This chain uses TRBV28 with TRBJ1-1; the D gene is possibly TRBD1 (5 bases). Per the germline V gene, CDR1 is MDHEN and CDR2 is SYDVKM. V was clipped by 3 bases and J by 6 bases, with 11 bases between them. There are 13 residues in the CDR3. The CDR3 coding sequence is TGTGCCAGCAGTTTTGGGGGGATGCCTGAAGCTTTCTTT. This sequence encodes CASSFGGMPEAFF.

This clonotype was observed a few times. The chain employs TRBV7-9 and TRBJ1-5; D not certain. V was pared by 2 bases and J by 10 bases, with 12 bases between. CDR3 length: 13 residues. Germline V gives CDR1 SEHNR, CDR2 FQNEAQ (reference sequence). The CDR3 loop reads CASSLRLEGPQHF. The CDR3, as DNA: TGTGCCAGCAGCTTAAGGCTTGAAGGACCCCAGCATTTT.

This clonotype was seen repeatedly, ten times or more. The rearrangement links TRBV20-1 to TRBJ2-7, with D possibly TRBD1 on 6 matching bases. Germline V CDR1 and CDR2: DFQATT, SNEGSKA (reference sequence). There are 16 residues in the CDR3. Trimming took off 1 base at V and 4 bases at J, with 20 bases between the two ends. Here the CDR3 DNA reads TGCAGTGCTAGAGGTACCGGGACAAAAGCCGATTACGAGCAGTACTTC. Translating it yields CSARGTGTKADYEQYF.

In its sample, this clonotype was seen a few times. The gene calls are TRBV6-5 and TRBJ2-5; 8 nucleotides line up with TRBD2. Germline V gene lookup returns CDR1 MNHEY and CDR2 SVGAGI. The CDR3 is made up of 15 amino acids. The junction had 4 bases not matched to a gene; V was cut back by 0 bases and J by 4 bases. The CDR3 DNA is TGTGCCAGCAGTTACTCACCCAGCGGGAGAGAGACCCAGTACTTC. It translates to CASSYSPSGRETQYF.

This clonotype was picked up many times. This chain joins TRBV9 and TRBJ2-7, with D tentatively TRBD1 (5 bases). The V gene's germline CDR1 is SGDLS and CDR2 YYNGEE. V lost 4 bases, J lost 1 base, and 12 bases lay in between. This CDR3 is 14 amino acids long. DNA of the CDR3: TGTGCCAGCAGCCGTACCCAGGGTTCCTACGAGCAGTACTTC. Protein product: CASSRTQGSYEQYF.

The chain employs TRBV7-2 and TRBJ1-5; 7 bases match TRBD1. Losses at the gene ends were 5 bases for V and 7 bases for J; bases not matched to a gene: 5. From germline, CDR1 is SGHTA and CDR2 FQGNSA. This CDR3 is built from 13 residues. CDR3 protein: CASSLTGEQPQHF. As DNA, the CDR3 is TGTGCCAGCAGCCTCACAGGGGAGCAGCCCCAGCATTTT.

This clonotype was found many times. This rearrangement joins TRBV4-3 to TRBJ2-1; 7 nucleotides match TRBD2. Trimming took 0 bases from V and 4 from J; bases not matched to a gene: 9. CDR3 length: 17 residues. The germline V gene has CDR1 LGHNA and CDR2 YSLEER. CDR3 amino acids: CASSQDPGGGRYNEQFF. The CDR3 DNA is TGCGCCAGCAGCCAAGACCCTGGGGGGGGTCGGTACAATGAGCAGTTCTTC.

The J gene is TRBJ2-2, the V gene TRBV29-1, with D uncertain. Germline CDR1 and CDR2: SQVTM and ANQGSEA. Trimming shortened V by 2 bases and J by 2 bases, and 3 bases separated the two germline ends. The CDR3 is 12 amino acids. The CDR3 loop reads CSVELNTGELFF. DNA for the CDR3: TGCAGCGTTGAATTAAACACCGGGGAGCTGTTTTTT.

In its sample, this clonotype was seen a few times. This chain uses TRBV20-1 with TRBJ2-7, with 8 nucleotides matching TRBD2. This CDR3 spans 14 amino acids. Germline loops: CDR1 DFQATT, CDR2 SNEGSKA (reference sequence). Trimming cost V 3 bases and J 3 bases; bases outside gene matches: 7. CDR3 sequence: CSASTGGVDYEQYF. In DNA, the CDR3 is TGCAGTGCTAGCACGGGAGGGGTGGACTACGAGCAGTACTTC.

Many counts were recorded for this clonotype. J is TRBJ2-3 and V is TRBV7-2, with D hard to call. The germline CDR1 and CDR2 sequences are SGHTA and FQGNSA. This CDR3 has 13 amino acids. V dropped 3 bases and J dropped 7 bases, with 11 bases sitting between them. This CDR3 is CASSFRVTNTQYF. Here the CDR3 DNA reads TGTGCCAGCAGCTTTAGGGTCACGAATACGCAGTATTTT.

In its sample, this clonotype was seen many times. The chain employs TRBV20-1 and TRBJ1-2, with D possibly being TRBD1 (5 bases). CDR3 length equals 13 residues. V lost 5 bases to trimming and J lost 7 bases, with 17 bases between them. Per the germline V gene, CDR1 is DFQATT and CDR2 is SNEGSKA (reference sequence). The CDR3 sequence: CSADDGRESGYTF. For the CDR3, the DNA is TGCAGTGCTGACGACGGCAGGGAGAGTGGCTACACCTTC.

This clonotype was seen just once. The junction departs from the called germline gene at one end, perhaps through a read error. V is TRBV5-1 and J is TRBJ2-1; D remains unclear. CDR3 length: 16 residues. Per the germline V gene, CDR1 is SGHRS and CDR2 is YFSETQ. CDR3 loop: CASSSAPARSYNERFF. The CDR3 DNA reads as TGCGCCAGCAGTTCCGCCCCAGCGCGCTCCTACAATGAGCGGTTCTTC.

Many counts were recorded for this clonotype. The rearrangement joins TRBV6-2 or TRBV6-3 to TRBJ1-1; tentatively, D is TRBD1 (6 bases). This CDR3 has 16 residues. The germline V gene encodes CDR1 MNHEY and CDR2 SVGEGT. The V gene lost 8 bases and the J gene lost 0 bases, with 19 bases spanning the gap. The CDR3 DNA reads TGTGCCAGCCGCCGAGGGGGGGTCGCCATGAACACTGAAGCTTTCTTT. This codes for CASRRGGVAMNTEAFF.

This clonotype was observed a handful of times. The V gene is TRBV28, the J gene TRBJ2-1; 7 bases align to TRBD1. The V gene's germline CDR1 is MDHEN and CDR2 SYDVKM. This CDR3 contains 13 residues. Germline trimming cut 8 bases from V and 5 bases from J; bases unmatched to any gene: 6. The CDR3 spells CASRDRVHNEQFF. The CDR3 DNA follows: TGTGCCAGCCGGGACAGAGTCCACAATGAGCAGTTCTTC.

This clonotype has a handful of counts. The J gene is TRBJ2-3, the V gene TRBV20-1, with 7 nucleotides matching TRBD2. Germline assignment: CDR1 DFQATT and CDR2 SNEGSKA (reference sequence). This CDR3 has 15 amino acids. The ends lost 0 bases at V and 6 bases at J; junction bases unmatched: 9. The CDR3 coding sequence is TGCAGTGCTAGAGATTTCCGGGAGGTTGGGGATACGCAGTATTTT. Amino acid sequence: CSARDFREVGDTQYF.

On this clonotype: An end of the junction differs from the germline gene, which may be a read error. The V gene is TRBV20-1, the J gene TRBJ2-5; 12 nucleotides align to TRBD2. Germline loops: CDR1 DFQATT, CDR2 SNEGSKA (reference sequence). The CDR3 runs 18 residues. The CDR3 region has the DNA TGCTGTGCTCCTCAGACTAGCGGGAGTATATTCGGACAAGAGACCCAGTACTTC. Translating it yields CCAPQTSGSIFGQETQYF.

The V call is TRBV5-1, the J call TRBJ1-1; D uncertain. Germline V gene data show CDR1 as SGHRS and CDR2 as YFSETQ. Trimming pared 2 bases from V and 2 bases from J, leaving 7 bases between. The CDR3 has 13 amino acids. CDR3 coding DNA: TGCGCCAGCAGCTTCGGGTCCAACACTGAAGCTTTCTTT. Its translation is CASSFGSNTEAFF.

This clonotype was recorded a few times. The chain uses TRBV18 and TRBJ2-1, with D perhaps TRBD1 (6 bases). The V end lost 4 bases, the J end lost 5 bases, and 12 bases lay between the germline ends. This CDR3 contains 14 residues. CDR1 KGHSH and CDR2 LQKENI come from the germline V gene. The CDR3 bases are TGTGCCAGCTCACTCGGGACATTAAACAATGAGCAGTTCTTC. Translating gives CASSLGTLNNEQFF.

This clonotype came up many times. This chain connects TRBV7-6 to TRBJ2-7; 7 nucleotides match TRBD2. CDR1 is SGHVS and CDR2 is FNYEAQ in the germline V gene. There are 13 residues in the CDR3. V lost 5 bases to trimming and J lost 7 bases; unmatched junction nucleotides: 8. CDR3: CASSQIGGEEQYF. The CDR3 coding sequence is TGTGCCAGCAGCCAGATTGGGGGGGAGGAGCAGTACTTC.

This clonotype was counted ten times or more. The rearrangement uses TRBV3-1 and TRBJ2-1; D assignment may be TRBD1 or TRBD2 (5 bases each). Germline CDR1 reads LGHDT; CDR2 reads YNNKEL (reference sequence). This CDR3 contains 15 residues. V lost 5 bases to trimming and J lost 7 bases, with 18 bases between them. This CDR3 reads CASSYRDGWENEQFF. The CDR3 bases are TGTGCCAGCAGCTACCGGGACGGCTGGGAGAATGAGCAGTTCTTC.

This clonotype has more than one count but fewer than ten. CDR3 amino acids: CSARSATTGRYEQYF. CDR3 nucleotides: TGCAGTGCTAGATCCGCCACGACAGGGAGGTACGAGCAGTACTTC. The chain uses TRBV20-1 and TRBJ2-7, with a possible D match to TRBD1 (7 bases). From germline, CDR1 is DFQATT and CDR2 SNEGSKA (reference sequence). The CDR3 extends over 15 amino acids. The V end lost 2 bases, the J end lost 4 bases, and 18 bases lay between the germline ends.

This chain links TRBV7-2 with TRBJ2-1; D not certain. Trimming took off 5 bases at V and 2 bases at J, with 16 bases between the two ends. The germline V gene encodes CDR1 SGHTA and CDR2 FQGNSA. The length of the CDR3 is 16 residues. The CDR3 protein is CASSIRTQGPYNEQFF. For the CDR3, the DNA is TGTGCCAGCAGCATCCGAACCCAAGGCCCCTACAATGAGCAGTTCTTC.

In its sample, this clonotype was seen many times. The chain uses TRBV9 and TRBJ2-3; D gene uncertain. Looked up from germline, CDR1 is SGDLS and CDR2 is YYNGEE. The V end was cut by 0 bases, the J end by 2 bases, with 7 bases between. The CDR3 spans 14 residues. The CDR3 protein is CASSVGEITDTQYF. Written as DNA, the CDR3 is TGTGCCAGCAGCGTAGGGGAAATCACAGATACGCAGTATTTT.

The chain couples TRBV14 to TRBJ2-7; tentatively, D is TRBD1 or TRBD2 (7 bases each). The V end lost 3 bases, the J end lost 9 bases, and 21 bases lay between the germline ends. The CDR3 is made up of 15 amino acids. Germline CDR1 and CDR2: SGHDN and FVKESK. CDR3 amino acids: CASSHRARGGWGQYF. The CDR3 DNA reads as TGTGCCAGCAGCCACCGCGCCAGGGGGGGCTGGGGGCAGTACTTC.

The rearrangement uses TRBV29-1 and TRBJ2-3; D remains unclear. Germline CDR1 is SQVTM and CDR2 is ANQGSEA. V was pared by 4 bases and J by 2 bases, with 10 bases between. CDR3 length equals 13 residues. The CDR3 DNA is TGCAGCGTTGTGGGCACCCTCACAGATACGCAGTATTTT. This gives the protein CSVVGTLTDTQYF.

This clonotype was seen a handful of times. This chain joins TRBV20-1 and TRBJ2-7, with D hard to call. With 2 bases removed from V and 2 bases from J, the gap between germline ends came to 13 bases. Germline CDR1 and CDR2: DFQATT and SNEGSKA (reference sequence). The CDR3 totals 14 residues. In DNA, the CDR3 is TGCAGTGCTAGACGTTCCAGACCCCCCTACGAGCAGTACTTC. This codes for CSARRSRPPYEQYF.

This clonotype has at least ten counts. J is TRBJ2-3 and V is TRBV10-3, with D maybe TRBD2 (5 bases). This CDR3 is 14 amino acids long. Trimming cost V 8 bases and J 3 bases, with 15 bases left between them. Germline CDR1 ENHRY, CDR2 SYGVKD. The DNA for the CDR3 is TGTGCCATCGGGAGAGGTGTGGGAACAGATACGCAGTATTTT. Translated, it gives CAIGRGVGTDTQYF.

In this sample, this clonotype turned up a few times. CDR3 amino acids: CASSPRPGTSGSSGANVLTF. CDR3 sequence (DNA): TGTGCCAGCAGTCCCCGCCCTGGGACTAGCGGATCCTCTGGGGCCAACGTCCTGACTTTC. The chain uses TRBV27 and TRBJ2-6; 11 bases are shared with TRBD2. The CDR3 spans 20 residues. Trimming removed 5 bases from V and 0 bases from J; junction bases left unmatched: 12. Germline assignment: CDR1 MNHEY and CDR2 SMNVEV (reference sequence).

The V and J genes are TRBV28 and TRBJ2-4, with 8 bases lining up with TRBD2. V was pared by 4 bases and J by 0 bases, with 11 bases of the junction left unmatched. This CDR3 is 18 amino acids long. CDR1 MDHEN and CDR2 SYDVKM come from the germline V gene. The CDR3 protein is CASSSGTRGILAKNIQYF. CDR3 nucleotide sequence: TGTGCCAGCAGTTCCGGGACTAGAGGGATCTTAGCCAAAAACATTCAGTACTTC. The whole variable domain, filled in from reference TRBV28 and TRBJ2-4, reads DVKVTQSSRYLVKRTGEKVFLECVQDMDHENMFWYRQDPGLGLRLIYFSYDVKMKEKGDIPEGYSVSREKKERFSLILESASTNQTSMYLCASSSGTRGILAKNIQYFGAGTRLSVL.